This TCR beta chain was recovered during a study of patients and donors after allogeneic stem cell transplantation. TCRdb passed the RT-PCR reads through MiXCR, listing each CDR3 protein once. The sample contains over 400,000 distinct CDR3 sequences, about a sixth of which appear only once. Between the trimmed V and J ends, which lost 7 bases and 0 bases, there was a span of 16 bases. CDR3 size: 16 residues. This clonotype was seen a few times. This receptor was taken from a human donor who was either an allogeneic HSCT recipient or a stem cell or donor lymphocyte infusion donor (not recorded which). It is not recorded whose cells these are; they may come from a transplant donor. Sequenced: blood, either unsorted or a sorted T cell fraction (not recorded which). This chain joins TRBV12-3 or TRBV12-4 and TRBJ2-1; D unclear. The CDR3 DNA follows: TGTGCCAGCACCCTGCAGGTGGGAAGCTCCTACAATGAGCAGTTCTTC. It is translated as CASTLQVGSSYNEQFF.